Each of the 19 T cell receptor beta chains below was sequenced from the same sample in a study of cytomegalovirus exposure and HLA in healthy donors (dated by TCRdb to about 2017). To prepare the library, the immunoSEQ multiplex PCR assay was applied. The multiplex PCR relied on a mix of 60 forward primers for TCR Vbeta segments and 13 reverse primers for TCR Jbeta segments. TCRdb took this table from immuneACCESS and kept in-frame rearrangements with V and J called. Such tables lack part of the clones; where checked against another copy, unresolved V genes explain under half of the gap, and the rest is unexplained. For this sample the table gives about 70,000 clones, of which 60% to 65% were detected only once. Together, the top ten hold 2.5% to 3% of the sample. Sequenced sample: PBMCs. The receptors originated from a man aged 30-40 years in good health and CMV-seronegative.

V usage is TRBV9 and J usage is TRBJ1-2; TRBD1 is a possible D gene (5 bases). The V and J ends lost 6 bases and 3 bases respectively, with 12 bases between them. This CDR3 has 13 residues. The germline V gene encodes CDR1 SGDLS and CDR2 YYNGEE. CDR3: CASILTDYYGYTF. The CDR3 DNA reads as TGTGCCAGCATCTTGACAGATTACTATGGCTACACCTTC.

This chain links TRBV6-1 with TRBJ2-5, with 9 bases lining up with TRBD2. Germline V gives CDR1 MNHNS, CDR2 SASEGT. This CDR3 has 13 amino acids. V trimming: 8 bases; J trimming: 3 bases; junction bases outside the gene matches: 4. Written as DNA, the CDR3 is TGTGCCAGCTTGAGACTAGCGGAAGAGACCCAGTACTTC. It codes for CASLRLAEETQYF.

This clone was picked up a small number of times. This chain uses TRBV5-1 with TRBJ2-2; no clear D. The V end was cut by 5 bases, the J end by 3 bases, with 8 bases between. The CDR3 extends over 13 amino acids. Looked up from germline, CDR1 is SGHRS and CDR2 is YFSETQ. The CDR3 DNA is TGCGCCAGCAGAGTAGAACACACCGGGGAGCTGTTTTTT. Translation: CASRVEHTGELFF.

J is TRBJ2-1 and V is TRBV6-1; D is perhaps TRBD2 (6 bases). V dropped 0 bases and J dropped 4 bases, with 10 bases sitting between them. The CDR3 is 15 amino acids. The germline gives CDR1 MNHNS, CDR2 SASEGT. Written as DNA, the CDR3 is TGTGCCAGCAGTGAAGCGGGGAGGTCTTACAATGAGCAGTTCTTC. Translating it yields CASSEAGRSYNEQFF.

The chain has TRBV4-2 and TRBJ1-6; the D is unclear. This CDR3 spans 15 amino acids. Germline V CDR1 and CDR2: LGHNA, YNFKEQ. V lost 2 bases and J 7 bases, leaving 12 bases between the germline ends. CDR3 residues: CASSQPGPGNSPLHF. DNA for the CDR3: TGTGCCAGCAGCCAACCGGGCCCGGGGAATTCACCCCTCCACTTT.

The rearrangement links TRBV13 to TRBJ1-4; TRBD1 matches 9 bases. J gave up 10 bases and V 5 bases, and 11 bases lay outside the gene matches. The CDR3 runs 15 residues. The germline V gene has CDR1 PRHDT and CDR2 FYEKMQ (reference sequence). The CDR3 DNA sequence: TGTGCCAGCAGCACCTCGGGACAGGGCTCTTTAAAACTGTTTTTT. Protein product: CASSTSGQGSLKLFF. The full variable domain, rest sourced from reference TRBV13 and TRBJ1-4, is AAGVIQSPRHLIKEKRETATLKCYPIPRHDTVYWYQQGPGQDPQFLISFYEKMQSDKGSIPDRFSAQQFSDYHSELNMSSLELGDSALYFCASSTSGQGSLKLFFGSGTQLSVL.

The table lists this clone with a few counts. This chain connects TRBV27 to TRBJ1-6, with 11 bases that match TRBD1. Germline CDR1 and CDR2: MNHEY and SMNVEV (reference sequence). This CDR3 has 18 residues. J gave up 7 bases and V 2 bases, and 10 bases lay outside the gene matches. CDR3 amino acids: CASSLRTGGASRNSPLHF. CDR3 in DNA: TGTGCCAGCAGTTTACGGACAGGGGGCGCTTCAAGGAATTCACCCCTCCACTTT.

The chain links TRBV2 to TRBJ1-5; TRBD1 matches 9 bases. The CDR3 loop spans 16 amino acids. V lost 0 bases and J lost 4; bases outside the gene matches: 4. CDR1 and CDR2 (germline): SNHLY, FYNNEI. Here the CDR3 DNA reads TGTGCCAGCAGTGAAGCAGGGACAGGGCGTAATCAGCCCCAGCATTTT. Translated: CASSEAGTGRNQPQHF.

CDR3: CATDVGTGGDYGYTF. The DNA of the CDR3 is TGTGCCACCGACGTGGGGACAGGGGGCGACTATGGCTACACCTTC. The V and J genes are TRBV19 and TRBJ1-2; 12 bases fit TRBD1. With V trimmed by 10 bases and J by 3 bases, 9 bases remained unmatched. The CDR3 contains 15 residues. CDR1 and CDR2 from the germline V gene are LNHDA and SQIVND (reference sequence). Based on the CDR3 plus reference TRBV19 and TRBJ1-2, the full variable domain is DGGITQSPKYLFRKEGQNVTLSCEQNLNHDAMYWYRQDPGQGLRLIYYSQIVNDFQKGDIAEGYSVSREKKESFPLTVTSAQKNPTAFYLCATDVGTGGDYGYTFGSGTRLTVV.

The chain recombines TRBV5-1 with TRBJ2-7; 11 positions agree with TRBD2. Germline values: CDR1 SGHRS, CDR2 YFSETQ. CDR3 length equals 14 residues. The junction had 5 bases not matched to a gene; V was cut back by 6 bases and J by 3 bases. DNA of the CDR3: TGCGCCAGCACCCAGACTAGCGGGAACTACGAGCAGTACTTC. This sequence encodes CASTQTSGNYEQYF.

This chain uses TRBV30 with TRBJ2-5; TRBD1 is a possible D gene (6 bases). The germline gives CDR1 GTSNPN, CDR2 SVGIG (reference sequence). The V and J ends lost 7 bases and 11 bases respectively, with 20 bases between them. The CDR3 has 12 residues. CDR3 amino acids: CASSPEPGQQYF. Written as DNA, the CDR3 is TGTGCCTCTTCTCCCGAACCGGGACAACAGTACTTC.

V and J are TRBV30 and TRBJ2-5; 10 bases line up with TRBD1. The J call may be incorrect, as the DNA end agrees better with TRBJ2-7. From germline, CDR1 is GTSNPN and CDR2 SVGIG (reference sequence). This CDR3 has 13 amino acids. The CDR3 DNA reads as TGTGCCTGGAGGGGACAGGGGCGGGACGAGCAGTACTTC. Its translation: CAWRGQGRDEQYF.

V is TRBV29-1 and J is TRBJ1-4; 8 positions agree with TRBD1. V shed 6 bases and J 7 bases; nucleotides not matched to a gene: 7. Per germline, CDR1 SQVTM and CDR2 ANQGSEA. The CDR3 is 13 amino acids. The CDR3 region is CSVGTGGGEKLFF. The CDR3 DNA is TGCAGCGTGGGAACAGGGGGAGGTGAAAAACTGTTTTTT.

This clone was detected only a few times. CDR3 sequence (DNA): TGTGCCAGCAGCACCAGACTAGCGGGGGGTTCTGAGACCCAGTACTTC. It encodes CASSTRLAGGSETQYF. V usage is TRBV5-4 and J usage is TRBJ2-5; the match to TRBD2 covers 13 bases. The germline V gene has CDR1 SGHNT and CDR2 YYREEE (reference sequence). CDR3 length: 16 amino acids. The J segment lost 5 bases and the V segment lost 4 bases, leaving 8 bases of the junction unmatched.

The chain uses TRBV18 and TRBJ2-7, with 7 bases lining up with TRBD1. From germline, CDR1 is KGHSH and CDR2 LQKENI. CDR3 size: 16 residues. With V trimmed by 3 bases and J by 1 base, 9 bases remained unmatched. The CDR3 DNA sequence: TGTGCCAGCTCACCCTCGAGGGGGCGCGAATCCTACGAGCAGTACTTC. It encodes CASSPSRGRESYEQYF.

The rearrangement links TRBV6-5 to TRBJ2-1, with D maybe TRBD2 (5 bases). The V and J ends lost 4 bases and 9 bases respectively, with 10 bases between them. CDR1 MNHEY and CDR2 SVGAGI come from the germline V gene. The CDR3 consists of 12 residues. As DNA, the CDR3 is TGTGCCAGCAGTTCTAGCACGGGTGAGCAGTTCTTC. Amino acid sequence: CASSSSTGEQFF.

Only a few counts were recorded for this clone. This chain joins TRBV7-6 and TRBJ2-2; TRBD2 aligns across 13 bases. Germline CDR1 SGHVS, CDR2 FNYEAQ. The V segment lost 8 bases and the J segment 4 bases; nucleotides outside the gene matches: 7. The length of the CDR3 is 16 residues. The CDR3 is CASGGRTSGGTGELFF. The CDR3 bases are TGTGCCAGCGGAGGACGGACTAGCGGGGGCACCGGGGAGCTGTTTTTT.

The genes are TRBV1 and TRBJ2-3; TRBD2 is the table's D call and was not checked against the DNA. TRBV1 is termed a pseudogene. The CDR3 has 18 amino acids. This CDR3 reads CTSSQVQVFGGRKDTQYF. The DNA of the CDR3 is TGCACCAGCAGCCAAGTCCAAGTCTTCGGGGGGCGTAAAGATACGCAGTATTTT.

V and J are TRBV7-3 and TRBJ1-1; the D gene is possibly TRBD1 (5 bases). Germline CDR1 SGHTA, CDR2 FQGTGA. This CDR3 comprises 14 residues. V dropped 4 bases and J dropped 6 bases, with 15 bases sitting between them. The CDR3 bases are TGTGCCAGCAGCTCTAACCAGGGCCCCCCTGAAGCTTTCTTT. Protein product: CASSSNQGPPEAFF.